The rows below give T cell receptor beta chains drawn from one sample of a study of blood T cell repertoires in COVID-19. Some clones are missing from TCRdb's copy, which holds only in-frame ones; the method was immunoSEQ multiplex PCR. The repertoire consists of roughly 25,000 clones, with 75% to 90% occurring once and the leading ten covering about 9%. The specimen sequenced was peripheral blood. The receptors derive from a human donor in a cohort sampled during active COVID-19. The CDR3 runs from the conserved cysteine through the conserved F or W. A D gene is named only where the DNA matches it firmly. Clone size, where shown, is once, few, many, or a class for clones that have expanded.

CDR3nt	CDR3aa	d_gene	v_gene	abundance	j_gene
TGTGCCAGCAGTTACCCCCGGACCGACAGCTATGGCTACACCTTC	CASSYPRTDSYGYTF	-	TRBV6-6	-	TRBJ1-2
TGTGCCAGCAGCGGAACAGGGTCTGAAAAACTGTTTTTT	CASSGTGSEKLFF	-	TRBV11-3	-	TRBJ1-4
TGTGCCAGCAGCCAGGACCGGGGGAATGAGCAGTTCTTC	CASSQDRGNEQFF	-	TRBV16	-	TRBJ2-1
TGTGCCAGCAGCCCGAAAATAAGAGAGGGCACTGAAGCTTTCTTT	CASSPKIREGTEAFF	-	TRBV7-9	-	TRBJ1-1
TGTGCCAGCAGCCCCTCCCGGGGGGGTAAAAACATTCAGTACTTC	CASSPSRGGKNIQYF	TRBD2	TRBV7-2	-	TRBJ2-4
TGTGCCAGCAGCGTTTCGGGAGGGCCCACCTACGAGCAGTACTTC	CASSVSGGPTYEQYF	TRBD2	TRBV9	-	TRBJ2-7
TGTGCCAGCAGCTTACAGGGGGCGCGCACTGAAGCTTTCTTT	CASSLQGARTEAFF	TRBD1	TRBV7-2	-	TRBJ1-1
TGCGCCAGCAGCTTTAGCGCGGATCCAAATGAAAAACTGTTTTTT	CASSFSADPNEKLFF	-	TRBV5-1	-	TRBJ1-4
TGTGCCAGTAGTATGGGACTAGCGGGGACCAGCTCTGGGGCCAACGTCCTGACTTTC	CASSMGLAGTSSGANVLTF	TRBD2	TRBV19	-	TRBJ2-6
TGTGCTAGTGGGCTGGCAGGGGGCTACGAGCAGTACTTC	CASGLAGGYEQYF	TRBD1	TRBV12-5	-	TRBJ2-7
TGTGCCAGCAGTCCGCCTACCTATGGCTACACCTTC	CASSPPTYGYTF	-	TRBV6-2/TRBV6-3	-	TRBJ1-2
TGTGCCAGCAGTCCCTATAACAATGAGCAGTTCTTC	CASSPYNNEQFF	-	TRBV27	-	TRBJ2-1
TGTGCCAGCACTCCAGGGGTAGGGAACACCGGGGAGCTGTTTTTT	CASTPGVGNTGELFF	-	TRBV9	once	TRBJ2-2
TGTGCCAGCAGCTATCAGGCAACTAATGAAAAACTGTTTTTT	CASSYQATNEKLFF	-	TRBV11-2	-	TRBJ1-4
TGTGCCAGCAGCGAAGGGGGTTACACAGATACGCAGTATTTT	CASSEGGYTDTQYF	-	TRBV5-6	-	TRBJ2-3
TGCGCCAGCAGCTCAGGGGGGCTCGGTGGCTACACCTTC	CASSSGGLGGYTF	TRBD1	TRBV5-1	-	TRBJ1-2
TGTGCCAGCAGCCCGAATAAGACTAGCGGGAGTACCCAGTTCTTC	CASSPNKTSGSTQFF	TRBD2	TRBV7-9	few	TRBJ2-1
TGTGCCAGCAGCACTAGCGGGGTTTCGTCCGCTTTCTTT	CASSTSGVSSAFF	-	TRBV9	-	TRBJ1-1
TGTGCCAGCTCACCGATGGACAGGAACACCGGGGAGCTGTTTTTT	CASSPMDRNTGELFF	-	TRBV18	-	TRBJ2-2
TGTGCCACCAGTGAGACAGGATTTTACGAGCAGTACTTC	CATSETGFYEQYF	-	TRBV24-1	-	TRBJ2-7